These T cell receptor beta chains were read from a single sample in a study of metastatic and nonmetastatic thyroid tumors. TCRdb recomputed clones from the PCR reads via MiXCR. This table has roughly 29,000 clones, less than 25% appearing once. Input material: blood. Receptor source: a female donor with papillary thyroid cancer or a benign thyroid nodule (not recorded which). Some clones in this sample may be carry-over from other donors' samples. Both conserved end residues are part of each CDR3. D genes are given only for firm matches. Size is omitted from some rows. Given values are once, few, many or a class for expanded clones.

TGTGCCAGCAGCCAAGATCGCGGATCTGGAAACACCATATATTTT,CASSQDRGSGNTIYF,many,TRBV14,TRBJ1-3,-
TGCGCCAGCAGTCCCAAATCCGGGACAGGGGCTTTCTACGAGCAGTACTTC,CASSPKSGTGAFYEQYF,-,TRBV10-1,TRBJ2-7,TRBD1
TGTGCCAGCAGCTTAGCCCAAGAGACCCAGTACTTC,CASSLAQETQYF,many,TRBV11-2,TRBJ2-5,-
TGTGCCAGCAGCTTAGTTCGTGGGCAGGGCGTCGAGCAGTACTTC,CASSLVRGQGVEQYF,many,TRBV11-2,TRBJ2-7,-
TGTGCCAGCAGGACAGGGGAGGATGAGCAGTTCTTC,CASRTGEDEQFF,-,TRBV6-1,TRBJ2-1,TRBD1
TGTGCCAGCAGCGGATTTTGGGACATTCAGTACTTC,CASSGFWDIQYF,-,TRBV6-2/TRBV6-3,TRBJ2-4,-
TGTGCCAGCAGCTTAGAGCGGGACTCGAGGGATACGCAGTATTTT,CASSLERDSRDTQYF,few,TRBV11-1,TRBJ2-3,TRBD2
TGTGCCAGCAGGGAGGGGGGTTCAGATACGCAGTATTTT,CASREGGSDTQYF,few,TRBV6-1,TRBJ2-3,-
TGCAGTGCTAGAGTAGGACAGTACAATCAGCCCCAGCATTTT,CSARVGQYNQPQHF,many,TRBV20-1,TRBJ1-5,-
TGTGCCAGCAGCTTATGGACGGAGTACGAGCAGTACTTC,CASSLWTEYEQYF,-,TRBV7-2,TRBJ2-7,-
TGCGCCAGCAGCTTGGTCGGGGAGAACTATGGCTACACCTTC,CASSLVGENYGYTF,-,TRBV5-1,TRBJ1-2,-